Sequencing of this T cell receptor beta chain was carried out in a study of tumor-infiltrating lymphocytes in primary liver carcinoma. Study details: Every sample contained roughly 3.5 to 7.13 million productive TCRbeta reads, and these numbers were similar from one tissue type to another. General study points: Tumor-adjacent and tumor-blood pairs overlapped less than tumor region pairs did. Compared with blood, tumor repertoires held significantly more in their top 250 clones.

Total RNA (roughly 0.45 ug) served as template for TCR beta cDNA synthesis primed by a constant-region primer. Three-round nested multiplex PCR performed with slightly modified ARM-PCR produced the TCR beta libraries. TRBV1-TRBV30 forward primers paired with a C-beta reverse primer were used in the first two PCR rounds, which ran approximately 10 cycles each. TCRdb called the multiplex PCR reads again in MiXCR, with one record for every CDR3 protein. This table holds roughly 120,000 distinct CDR3 sequences, 65% found once. Of note for this clonotype: Its antigen is currently unknown. One junction end does not reproduce the germline sequence, and a read error may be involved.

This CDR3 region has 17 residues. Germline assignment: CDR1 SGHAT and CDR2 FQNNGV. From about 20-30 mg of unsorted bulk tissue, DNA and RNA were co-extracted together. No treatment had been given to the patients, who were chronically infected with HBV. This TCR was sampled from a woman aged 55 to 70 with primary liver carcinoma and hepatitis B virus infection. Sequencing was done on a sample of liver tumor tissue from sampling region 1. As for subset: tumor region T1, superior pole. The chain uses TRBV11-2 and TRBJ2-3; 10 nucleotides match TRBD2. The CDR3 reads CASSLGGLAYTSDTQYF. CDR3 nucleotides: TGTGCAAGCAGCTTAGGGGGACTAGCGTACACGTCAGATACACAGTATTTT. The complete variable domain, with remaining parts taken from reference TRBV11-2 and TRBJ2-3, reads EAGVAQSPRYKIIEKRQSVAFWCNPISGHATLYWYQQILGQGPKLLIQFQNNGVVDDSQLPKDRFSAERLKGVDSTLKIQPAKLEDSAVYLCASSLGGLAYTSDTQYFGPGTRLTVL.